Each of the 6 T cell receptor beta chains below was sequenced from the same sample in a study of blood T cell repertoires in COVID-19. Repertoires were generated with immunoSEQ multiplex PCR, while TCRdb's copy carries only in-frame clones and drops some. The sample lists fewer than 60,000 clones; under 90% were seen once. Sequencing input: peripheral blood. The receptors come from an elderly woman with acute or convalescent COVID-19.

The V and J genes are TRBV7-9 and TRBJ2-7; the D gene is possibly TRBD1 (6 bases). The CDR3 has 17 residues. V was pared by 5 bases and J by 0 bases, with 20 bases between. The germline V gene has CDR1 SEHNR and CDR2 FQNEAQ (reference sequence). CDR3 DNA: TGTGCCAGCAGCCTGGGCACCGGGACACCAATCTCCTACGAGCAGTACTTC. It is translated as CASSLGTGTPISYEQYF.

This rearrangement joins TRBV28 to TRBJ1-5; 9 nucleotides match TRBD1. With 4 bases clipped from V and 3 bases from J, the junction kept 7 bases outside the gene matches. CDR1 is MDHEN, CDR2 SYDVKM, per germline. This CDR3 is built from 16 residues. CDR3 coding DNA: TGTGCCAGCAGTTGGACAGGGGCCCTGAACAATCAGCCCCAGCATTTT. Its protein is CASSWTGALNNQPQHF.

The rearrangement uses TRBV5-1 and TRBJ2-3; D possibly corresponds to TRBD2 (6 bases). This CDR3 has 15 residues. Germline values: CDR1 SGHRS, CDR2 YFSETQ. V lost 4 bases to trimming and J lost 1 base, with 13 bases between them. CDR3 nucleotides: TGCGCCAGCAGCCTCCCCGGGGGTGGCACAGATACGCAGTATTTT. It translates to CASSLPGGGTDTQYF. The full variable domain, with the rest looked up from reference TRBV5-1 and TRBJ2-3, is KAGVTQTPRYLIKTRGQQVTLSCSPISGHRSVSWYQQTPGQGLQFLFEYFSETQRNKGNFPGRFSGRQFSNSRSEMNVSTLELGDSALYLCASSLPGGGTDTQYFGPGTRLTVL.

The chain carries TRBV5-1 and TRBJ2-2, with D maybe TRBD1 (5 bases). The CDR3 has 19 amino acids. Looked up from germline, CDR1 is SGHRS and CDR2 is YFSETQ. Trimming took 4 bases from V and 0 from J, leaving 22 bases between them. CDR3 bases: TGCGCCAGCAGCCCCCGCCGAGGCGAGCAGGGATCGAACACCGGGGAGCTGTTTTTT. It codes for CASSPRRGEQGSNTGELFF.

The chain recombines TRBV6-6 with TRBJ2-7, with 8 bases that match TRBD2. The CDR3 runs to 14 residues. Trimming removed 5 bases from V and 6 bases from J; junction bases left unmatched: 9. Germline V CDR1 and CDR2: MNHNY, SVGAGI (reference sequence). The chain's CDR3 is CASSPKLAVSEQYF. DNA for the CDR3: TGTGCCAGCAGTCCGAAACTAGCGGTCTCCGAGCAGTACTTC.

The chain employs TRBV4-2 and TRBJ2-7; 8 positions agree with TRBD1. This CDR3 is 16 amino acids long. From germline, CDR1 is LGHNA and CDR2 YNFKEQ. Unmatched junction bases numbered 7, after V lost 3 bases and J lost 0 bases. The CDR3 loop reads CASSHAGGSSSYEQYF. The CDR3 nucleotides read TGTGCCAGCAGCCATGCAGGGGGCTCAAGCTCCTACGAGCAGTACTTC.